This TCR beta chain was sequenced for a study of T cell responses to AZD1222 COVID-19 vaccine. Here immunoSEQ multiplex PCR was the method, and the copy in TCRdb shows in-frame clones only, minus some. The sample consists of approximately 140,000 clones, roughly 90% of them appearing once. General observations from the study: Baseline serology detected seropositivity in only five or six AZD1222 recipients. Epitopes outside B.1.351 and B.1.1.7 mutated regions reportedly drew nearly half of spike TCRs. Clonal diversity was possibly underestimated, and the donors were mostly white British, with more females. Increased Spike-specific TCR breadth and depth were observed after two AZD1222 doses.

V was pared by 5 bases and J by 6 bases, with 9 bases between. Germline V lookup: CDR1 SGHNT, CDR2 YYREEE (reference sequence). The CDR3 has 13 residues. The sample holds one count of this clone. Its antigen is currently unknown. The chain is built from TRBV5-4 and TRBJ1-6; D uncertain. The sample consisted of peripheral blood, taken on day 0 of AZD1222 vaccination. The clonotype was recovered from an adult in good health. The DNA for the CDR3 is TGTGCCAGCAGGGGCGCGGTTAATTCACCCCTCCACTTT. Its protein product is CASRGAVNSPLHF. Full variable domain (remainder filled in from reference TRBV5-4 and TRBJ1-6): ETGVTQSPTHLIKTRGQQVTLRCSSQSGHNTVSWYQQALGQGPQFIFQYYREEENGRGNFPPRFSGLQFPNYSSELNVNALELDDSALYLCASRGAVNSPLHFGNGTRLTVT.